Each of the 19 T cell receptor beta chains below was sequenced from the same sample in a study of identical twins. TCRdb re-called the 5' RACE reads with MiXCR, one entry per CDR3 protein. Here the sample spans about 660,000 distinct CDR3 sequences, around 8.6% being singletons. This sample also belongs to another study, concerning yellow fever vaccine responses in identical twins.

The sample consisted of PBMCs. These receptors were obtained from a woman aged 18-29 years in good health.

Remarks on this clonotype: A junction end diverges from the germline sequence, so it may reflect a read error. The chain has TRBV6-5 and TRBJ2-7; D gene unclear. This CDR3 has 15 amino acids. In germline, CDR1 is MNHEY, CDR2 SVGAGI. The CDR3 is CASSYSDGTSCEQYF. The CDR3 DNA is TGTGCCAGCAGTTACTCGGACGGTACCTCCTGCGAGCAGTACTTC.

This clonotype was detected ten times or more. The chain carries TRBV12-3 or TRBV12-4 and TRBJ1-5; D not resolved. Trimming removed 6 bases at V and 6 bases at J, with 6 bases between. The CDR3 covers 11 residues. CDR3 sequence: CASSSPQPQHF. The CDR3 bases are TGTGCCAGCAGCTCCCCTCAGCCCCAGCATTTT.

The chain employs TRBV28 and TRBJ2-1; TRBD2 agrees at 8 bases. Germline V gene data show CDR1 as MDHEN and CDR2 as SYDVKM. The CDR3 spans 14 residues. Trimming at V came to 6 bases and at J to 2 bases, leaving 3 bases not matched to a gene. CDR3 residues: CASRSGSPYNEQFF. Here the CDR3 DNA reads TGTGCCAGCAGGAGCGGGAGCCCCTACAATGAGCAGTTCTTC.

The V gene is TRBV29-1, the J gene TRBJ2-7, with D possibly being TRBD2 (6 bases). Trimming took 4 bases from V and 3 from J, leaving 16 bases between them. Germline V gene sequence: CDR1 SQVTM, CDR2 ANQGSEA. CDR3 size: 14 residues. The CDR3 sequence is CSVVGALGGYEQYF. The CDR3 DNA sequence: TGCAGCGTTGTAGGGGCTTTGGGGGGCTACGAGCAGTACTTC.

This clonotype was detected ten times or more. The genes are TRBV28 and TRBJ2-5, with TRBD1 matching over 8 bases. After removal of 6 bases from V and 4 bases from J, the junction contained 10 bases not matched to a gene. This CDR3 has 15 residues. Germline lookup yields CDR1 MDHEN and CDR2 SYDVKM. The CDR3 nucleotides are TGTGCCAGCAGGCCAGGGGGCCTGGTTTCAGAGACCCAGTACTTC. Amino acid sequence: CASRPGGLVSETQYF.

This clonotype was found a few times. This sequence joins TRBV21-1 and TRBJ2-2; no DNA check was done on the table's D call, TRBD1. TRBV21-1 is described as a pseudogene. The CDR3 is made up of 20 amino acids. CDR3 in amino acids: CASSKEVSGGVLANTGELFF. In nucleotides, the CDR3 is TGTGCCAGCAGCAAAGAAGTGTCAGGGGGCGTCTTGGCGAACACCGGGGAGCTGTTTTTT.

This clonotype has a handful of counts. The V gene is TRBV7-8, the J gene TRBJ2-3, with D unclear. From germline, CDR1 is SGHVS and CDR2 FQNEAQ. With 5 bases removed from V and 1 base from J, the gap between germline ends came to 10 bases. This CDR3 has 14 amino acids. In DNA form, the CDR3 reads TGTGCCAGCAGCCCGCTTGTCGGCACAGATACGCAGTATTTT. This translates into CASSPLVGTDTQYF.

The chain uses TRBV3-1 and TRBJ1-1; D call uncertain. The V and J ends lost 5 bases and 3 bases respectively, with 7 bases between them. CDR3 size: 12 residues. Germline CDR1 LGHDT, CDR2 YNNKEL (reference sequence). CDR3 DNA sequence: TGTGCCAGCAGCTTAAGACACACTGAAGCTTTCTTT. Its translation is CASSLRHTEAFF.

The V call is TRBV9, the J call TRBJ1-3; possibly TRBD1 for D (5 bases). Germline V lookup: CDR1 SGDLS, CDR2 YYNGEE. There are 14 residues in the CDR3. The V end lost 3 bases, the J end lost 7 bases, and 14 bases lay between the germline ends. The CDR3: CASSGDLERNTIYF. In nucleotides, the CDR3 is TGTGCCAGCAGCGGGGACTTGGAGAGGAACACCATATATTTT.

This clonotype was seen only a few times. The V and J genes are TRBV4-1 and TRBJ2-7; maybe TRBD1 (6 bases). Per the germline V gene, CDR1 is MGHRA and CDR2 is YSYEKL. The CDR3 sequence is 15 residues long. V lost 1 base and J lost 6, with 16 bases in between. CDR3 DNA: TGCGCCAGCAGCCAAGGTGGGGGCCGGCTTGGCGAGCAGTACTTC. Protein: CASSQGGGRLGEQYF.

This clonotype was recorded at least ten times. Its ends do not fully match the called genes, so a read error is possible. The rearrangement links TRBV7-2 to TRBJ2-3; D is perhaps TRBD2 (6 bases). Germline CDR1 SGHTA, CDR2 FQGNSA. The CDR3 loop spans 12 amino acids. The CDR3 bases are TGTGCCAGCACCTTAGCGGCAGATACGCAGTATTTT. Protein sequence: CASTLAADTQYF.

This clonotype appeared a few times. The chain is built from TRBV5-1 and TRBJ1-5; D possibly corresponds to TRBD1 (5 bases). CDR1 is SGHRS, CDR2 YFSETQ, per germline. The CDR3 extends over 18 amino acids. V was shortened by 2 bases and J by 2 bases, with 20 bases between the two germline ends. In DNA form, the CDR3 reads TGCGCCAGCAGCTTAGGGACCGAGACTGCTACAGGCAATCAGCCCCAGCATTTT. Its translation: CASSLGTETATGNQPQHF.

This clonotype was detected a few times. This chain uses TRBV3-1 with TRBJ2-1; 9 bases map to TRBD2. Germline CDR1 LGHDT, CDR2 YNNKEL (reference sequence). This CDR3 has 16 residues. Trimming cost V 4 bases and J 8 bases; bases outside gene matches: 12. The CDR3 DNA sequence: TGTGCCAGCAGCCCAGCTAGAAGCGGGAGGTTCGATGAGCAGTTCTTC. Its translation: CASSPARSGRFDEQFF.

Many counts were recorded for this clonotype. The chain has TRBV7-6 and TRBJ2-1, with 11 bases fitting TRBD2. V lost 2 bases and J lost 9; bases outside the gene matches: 6. Germline V lookup: CDR1 SGHVS, CDR2 FNYEAQ. The CDR3 covers 15 residues. CDR3 in DNA: TGTGCCAGCAGCTTAATCCTAGCGGGAGGCTCTGAGCAGTTCTTC. This codes for CASSLILAGGSEQFF.

This clonotype was detected ten times or more. The chain combines TRBV12-3 or TRBV12-4 with TRBJ2-7, with D unclear. V lost 5 bases to trimming and J lost 4 bases, with 18 bases between them. This CDR3 has 15 amino acids. The CDR3, as DNA: TGTGCCAGCAGTGTGGGCAGTCCCAAAGGGTACGAGCAGTACTTC. Its protein is CASSVGSPKGYEQYF.

V gene TRBV5-6 combines with J gene TRBJ2-6; the match to TRBD1 covers 7 bases. Germline values: CDR1 SGHDT, CDR2 YYEEEE. The length of the CDR3 is 17 residues. V gave up 5 bases and J gave up 2 bases; unmatched junction bases: 10. CDR3 nucleotide sequence: TGTGCCAGCAGTCTGTTGCCAACAGGGGCTGGGGCCAACGTCCTGACTTTC. As protein: CASSLLPTGAGANVLTF.

This clonotype was seen at least ten times. This chain joins TRBV12-3 or TRBV12-4 and TRBJ2-3; D may be TRBD2 (7 bases). V dropped 5 bases and J dropped 4 bases, with 16 bases sitting between them. CDR3 length: 15 residues. CDR3: CASSPRRGGSDTQYF. In DNA, the CDR3 is TGTGCCAGCAGTCCGCGTAGGGGGGGATCAGATACGCAGTATTTT.

V and J are TRBV3-1 and TRBJ2-7; TRBD2 might be the D (5 bases). The CDR3 covers 14 residues. V was shortened by 4 bases and J by 6 bases, with 16 bases between the two germline ends. Germline CDR1 is LGHDT and CDR2 is YNNKEL (reference sequence). The CDR3 region has the DNA TGTGCCAGCAGCCTCGGACTGGATCTCGGCGAGCAGTACTTC. Protein: CASSLGLDLGEQYF.

V is TRBV9 and J is TRBJ2-1; D may be TRBD2 (5 bases). Germline-derived CDR1 and CDR2 are SGDLS and YYNGEE. The V and J ends lost 2 bases and 8 bases respectively, with 11 bases between them. The CDR3 is made up of 13 amino acids. The chain's CDR3 is CASSVGVLDEQFF. The CDR3 DNA follows: TGTGCCAGCAGCGTCGGGGTTTTGGATGAGCAGTTCTTC.